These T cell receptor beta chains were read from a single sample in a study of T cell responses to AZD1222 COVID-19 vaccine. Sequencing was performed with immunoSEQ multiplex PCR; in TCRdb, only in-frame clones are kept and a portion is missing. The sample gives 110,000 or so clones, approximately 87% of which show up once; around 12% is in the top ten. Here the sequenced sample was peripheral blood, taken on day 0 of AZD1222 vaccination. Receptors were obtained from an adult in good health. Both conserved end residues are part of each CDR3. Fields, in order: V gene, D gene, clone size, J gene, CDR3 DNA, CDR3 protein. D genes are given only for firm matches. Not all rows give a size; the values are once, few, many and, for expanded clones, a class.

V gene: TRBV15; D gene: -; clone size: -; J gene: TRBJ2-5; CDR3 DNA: TGTGCCACCAGCAGAGACCCAGCAGAGACCCAGTACTTC; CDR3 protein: CATSRDPAETQYF
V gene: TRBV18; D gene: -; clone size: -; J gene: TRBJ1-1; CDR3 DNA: TGTGCCAGCTCACCACCACCAGGGGCGCCGGATTATTGGGAAGCTTTCTTT; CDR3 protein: CASSPPPGAPDYWEAFF
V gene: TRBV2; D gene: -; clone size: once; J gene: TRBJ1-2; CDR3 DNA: TGTGCCAGCAGTACGGCAGAGGTTAGTGGCTACACCTTC; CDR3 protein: CASSTAEVSGYTF
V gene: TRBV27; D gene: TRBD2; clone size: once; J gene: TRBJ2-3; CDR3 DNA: TGTGCCAGCAGTTTCCCGGGACTAATCACAGATACGCAGTATTTT; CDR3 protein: CASSFPGLITDTQYF
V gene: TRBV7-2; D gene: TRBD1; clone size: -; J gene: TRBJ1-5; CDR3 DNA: TGTGCCAGCAGCCCAGGGGGACACAATCAGCCCCAGCATTTT; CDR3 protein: CASSPGGHNQPQHF
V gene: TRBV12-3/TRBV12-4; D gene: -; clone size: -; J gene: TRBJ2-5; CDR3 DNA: TGTGCCAGCAGTTTGGTAAGAGAGACCCAGTACTTC; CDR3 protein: CASSLVRETQYF
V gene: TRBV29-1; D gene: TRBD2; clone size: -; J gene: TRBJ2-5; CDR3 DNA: TGCAGCGTTCGGACTAGCGGGCAAGAGACCCAGTACTTC; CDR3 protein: CSVRTSGQETQYF
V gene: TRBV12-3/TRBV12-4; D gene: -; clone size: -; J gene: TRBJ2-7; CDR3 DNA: TGTGCCAGCCTTAGTACACCCGGCTACGAGCAGTACTTC; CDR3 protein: CASLSTPGYEQYF
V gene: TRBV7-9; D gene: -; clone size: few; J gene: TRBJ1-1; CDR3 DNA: TGTGCCTCGGTGAACACTGAAGCTTTCTTT; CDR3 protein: CASVNTEAFF
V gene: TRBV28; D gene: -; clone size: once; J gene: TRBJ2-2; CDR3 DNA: TGTGCCAGCAGTCAACCGAATTGGAAGCTGTTTTTT; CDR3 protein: CASSQPNWKLFF
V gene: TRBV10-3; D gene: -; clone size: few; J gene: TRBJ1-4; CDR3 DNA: TGTGCCATCAGTGAGTCGATCGCCCGGGGGCCGGGTGAAAAACTGTTTTTT; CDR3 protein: CAISESIARGPGEKLFF
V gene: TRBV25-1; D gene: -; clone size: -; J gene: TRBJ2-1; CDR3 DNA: TGTGCCAGCAGTGAATCCCGGAGGGGGGTTGCAGATGAGCAGTTCTTC; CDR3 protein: CASSESRRGVADEQFF
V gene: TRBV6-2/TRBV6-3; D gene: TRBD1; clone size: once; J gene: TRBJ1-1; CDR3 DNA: TGTGCCAGCATCTACTCAGGGGGCGGCACTGAAGCTTTCTTT; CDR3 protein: CASIYSGGGTEAFF
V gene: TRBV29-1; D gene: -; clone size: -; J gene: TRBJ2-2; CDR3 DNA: TGCAGCGTTGACCACCCACGGGGGACCGGGGAGCTGTTTTTT; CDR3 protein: CSVDHPRGTGELFF
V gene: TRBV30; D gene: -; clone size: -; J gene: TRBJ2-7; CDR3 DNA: TGTGCCTGGAGTGTACGGCGGCAAGACGAGCAGTACTTC; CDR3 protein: CAWSVRRQDEQYF
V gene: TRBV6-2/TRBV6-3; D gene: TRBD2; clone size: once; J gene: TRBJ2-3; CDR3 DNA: TGTGCCAGCAGTTACCCACGGGGGAGGGCACTAGCAGATACGCAGTATTTT; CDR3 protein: CASSYPRGRALADTQYF
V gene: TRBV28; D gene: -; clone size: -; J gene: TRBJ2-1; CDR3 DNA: TGTGCCAGCAGTTTATGGGCCCGCAATGAGCAGTTCTTC; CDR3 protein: CASSLWARNEQFF
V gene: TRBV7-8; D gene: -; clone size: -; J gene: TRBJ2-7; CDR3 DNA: TGTGCCAGCAGCCTCTACTACGAGCAGTACTTC; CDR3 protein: CASSLYYEQYF
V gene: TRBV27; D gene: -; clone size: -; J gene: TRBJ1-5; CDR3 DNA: TGTGCCAGCAGTTTGTGGGGGCTCAGCAATCAGCCCCAGCATTTT; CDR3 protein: CASSLWGLSNQPQHF
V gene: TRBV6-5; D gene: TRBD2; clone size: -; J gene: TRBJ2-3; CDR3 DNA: TGTGCCAGCAGCCGACTAGCGCCAAGCACAGATACGCAGTATTTT; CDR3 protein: CASSRLAPSTDTQYF
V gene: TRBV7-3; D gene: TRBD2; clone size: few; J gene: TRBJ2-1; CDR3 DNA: TGTGCCAGCAGCCTTTCGACTAGCGGGAGCTACAATGAGCAGTTCTTC; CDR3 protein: CASSLSTSGSYNEQFF
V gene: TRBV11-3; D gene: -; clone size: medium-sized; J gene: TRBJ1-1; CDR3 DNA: TGTGCCAGCAGCCCCGGGCCAAGTAGTACTGAAGCTTTCTTT; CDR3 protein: CASSPGPSSTEAFF
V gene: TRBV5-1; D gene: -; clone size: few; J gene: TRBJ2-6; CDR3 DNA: TGCGCCAGCAGCTTGGGTCTAGACTACTCTGGGGCCAACGTCCTGACTTTC; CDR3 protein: CASSLGLDYSGANVLTF
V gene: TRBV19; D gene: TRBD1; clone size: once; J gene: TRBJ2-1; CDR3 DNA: TGTGCCAGTAGTCGACAGGGGGGATACAATGAGCAGTTCTTC; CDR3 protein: CASSRQGGYNEQFF
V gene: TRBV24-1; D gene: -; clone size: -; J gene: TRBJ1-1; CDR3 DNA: TGTGCCACCGCGGGGGCTCAGAACACTGAAGCTTTCTTT; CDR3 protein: CATAGAQNTEAFF
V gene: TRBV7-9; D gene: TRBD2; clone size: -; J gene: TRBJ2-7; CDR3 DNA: TGTGCCAGCAGCCGATGGACTAGCGGGAGCTCCTACGAGCAGTACTTC; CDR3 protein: CASSRWTSGSSYEQYF
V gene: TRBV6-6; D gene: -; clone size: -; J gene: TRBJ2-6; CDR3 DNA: TGTGCCAGCAGTTCAGGGACCTCTGGGGCCAACGTCCTGACTTTC; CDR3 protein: CASSSGTSGANVLTF
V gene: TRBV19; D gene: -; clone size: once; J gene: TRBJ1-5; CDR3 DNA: TGTGCCAGTAGTTTGCAAGGGGGAGGGCAGCCCCAGCATTTT; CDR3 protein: CASSLQGGGQPQHF
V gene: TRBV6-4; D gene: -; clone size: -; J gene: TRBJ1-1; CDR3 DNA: TGTGCCAGCAGCTCCAGGGCTGGTACTGAAGCTTTCTTT; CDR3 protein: CASSSRAGTEAFF
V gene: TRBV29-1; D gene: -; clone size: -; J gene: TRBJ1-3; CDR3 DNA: TGCAGCGTTGATATGGCCGGCTCTGGAAACACCATATATTTT; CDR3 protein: CSVDMAGSGNTIYF
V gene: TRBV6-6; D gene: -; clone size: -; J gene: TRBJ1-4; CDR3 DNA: TGTGCCAGCAGTTACTTAGGGACCCTTAATGAAAAACTGTTTTTT; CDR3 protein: CASSYLGTLNEKLFF
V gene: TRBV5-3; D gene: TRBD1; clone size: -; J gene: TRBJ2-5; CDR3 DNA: TGTGCCAGAAGCTCCAGGGGGCACACCCAGTACTTC; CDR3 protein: CARSSRGHTQYF
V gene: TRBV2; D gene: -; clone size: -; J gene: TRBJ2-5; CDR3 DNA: TGTGCCAGCAGTGAACGCGGCCTACCAGAGACCCAGTACTTC; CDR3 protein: CASSERGLPETQYF
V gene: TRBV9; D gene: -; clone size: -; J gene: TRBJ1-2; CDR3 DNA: TGTGCCAGCCAGACAGGCTATGGCTACACCTTC; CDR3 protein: CASQTGYGYTF
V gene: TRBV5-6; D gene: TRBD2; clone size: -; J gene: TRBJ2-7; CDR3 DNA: TGTGCCAGCAGCTTTATTCCGGGAGGGCCAGGGGACGAGCAGTACTTC; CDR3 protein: CASSFIPGGPGDEQYF
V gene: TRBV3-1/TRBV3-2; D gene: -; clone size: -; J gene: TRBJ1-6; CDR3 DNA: TGTGCCAGCAGCCAAGGGGGATCACCCCTCCACTTT; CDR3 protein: CASSQGGSPLHF
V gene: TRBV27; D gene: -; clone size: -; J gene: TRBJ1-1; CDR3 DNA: TGTGCCAGCAGTTCCTTAGCAGACCGATTTTCATCTGAAGCTTTCTTT; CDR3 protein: CASSSLADRFSSEAFF
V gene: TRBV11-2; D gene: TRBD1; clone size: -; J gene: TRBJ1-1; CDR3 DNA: TGTGCCAGCAGCTACCGATTGACAGGGTTGAACACTGAAGCTTTCTTT; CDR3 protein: CASSYRLTGLNTEAFF
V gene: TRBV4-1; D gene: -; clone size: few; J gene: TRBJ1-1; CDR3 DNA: TGCGCCAGCAGCCAAGATGATTCTCCGGGGTTCGGGCGGAACACTGAAGCTTTCTTT; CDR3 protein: CASSQDDSPGFGRNTEAFF
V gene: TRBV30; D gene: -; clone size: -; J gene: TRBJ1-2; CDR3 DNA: TGTGCCTGGAGTGTACGCCGACCCTATGGCTACACCTTC; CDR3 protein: CAWSVRRPYGYTF
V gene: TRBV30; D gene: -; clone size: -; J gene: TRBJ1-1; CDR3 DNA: TGTGCCTGGAGGCAGGAGGGGGTGAGCACTGAAGCTTTCTTT; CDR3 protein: CAWRQEGVSTEAFF
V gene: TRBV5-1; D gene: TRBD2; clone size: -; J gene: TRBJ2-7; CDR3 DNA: TGCGCCAGCCAAGCCGGGGGGACGCAATCCTACGAGCAGTACTTC; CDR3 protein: CASQAGGTQSYEQYF
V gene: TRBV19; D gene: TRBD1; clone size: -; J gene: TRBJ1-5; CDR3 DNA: TGTGCCAGTAGTATACCGGGGACAGGCGTTAATCAGCCCCAGCATTTT; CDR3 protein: CASSIPGTGVNQPQHF
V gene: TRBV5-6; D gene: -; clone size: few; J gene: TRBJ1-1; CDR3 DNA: TGTGCCAGCAGCTTGATTGGGGTCATGAACACTGAAGCTTTCTTT; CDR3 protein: CASSLIGVMNTEAFF
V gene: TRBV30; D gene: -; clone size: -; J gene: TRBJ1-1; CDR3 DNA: TGTGCCTGGTTCTTTTCAGGGAGCCCCACTGAAGCTTTCTTT; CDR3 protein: CAWFFSGSPTEAFF
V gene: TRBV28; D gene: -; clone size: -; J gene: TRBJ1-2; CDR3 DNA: TGTGCCAGCAGGTCGGCGGTTAACTATGGCTACACCTTC; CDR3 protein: CASRSAVNYGYTF
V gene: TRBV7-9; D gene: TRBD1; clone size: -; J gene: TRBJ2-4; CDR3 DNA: TGTGCCAGCAGCCCAGGGGGCAAAAACATTCAGTACTTC; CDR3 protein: CASSPGGKNIQYF
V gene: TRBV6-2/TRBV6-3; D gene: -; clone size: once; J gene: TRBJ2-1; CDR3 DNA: TGTGCCAGCAGTTATTCGCGGGGATACAATGAGCAGTTCTTC; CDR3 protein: CASSYSRGYNEQFF
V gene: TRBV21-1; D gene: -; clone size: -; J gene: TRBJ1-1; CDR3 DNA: TGTGCCAGCGGCTCGGGGGGGAAGGACACTGAAGCTTTCTTT; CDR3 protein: CASGSGGKDTEAFF
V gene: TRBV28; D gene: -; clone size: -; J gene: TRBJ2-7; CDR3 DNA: TGTGCCAGCAGTCCCCCTCTAGCTTTCGAGCAGTACTTC; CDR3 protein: CASSPPLAFEQYF
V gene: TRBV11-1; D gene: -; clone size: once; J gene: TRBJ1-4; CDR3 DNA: TGTGCCAGCAGCCCGCGACCCGGTGAAAAACTGTTTTTT; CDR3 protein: CASSPRPGEKLFF
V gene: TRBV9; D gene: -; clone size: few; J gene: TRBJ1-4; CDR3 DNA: TGTGCCAGCAGTGGAGTAGGGCCTAATGAAAAACTGTTTTTT; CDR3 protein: CASSGVGPNEKLFF
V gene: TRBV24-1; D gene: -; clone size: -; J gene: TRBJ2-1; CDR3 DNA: TGTGCCACCAGTGAGGGGATCTCCTACAATGAGCAGTTCTTC; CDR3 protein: CATSEGISYNEQFF